A selection of T cell receptor beta chains follows, all from one sample in a study of post-analysis software for immune sequencing data. TCRdb processed the PCR reads anew with MiXCR; each CDR3 protein has one entry. The sample carries roughly 540,000 distinct CDR3 sequences, 30% to 40% recorded once. The specimen sequenced was blood. The receptors originated from a girl aged 2-17 years with multiple sclerosis. Both conserved end residues are part of each CDR3. The order of the fields is V gene, CDR3 protein.

v_gene: TRBV5-1
CDR3aa: CASSLAFYEQYF

v_gene: TRBV11-2
CDR3aa: CASSLVGQGSAEQFF

v_gene: TRBV10-2
CDR3aa: CASRLGTSGEQYF

v_gene: TRBV20-1
CDR3aa: CSARDLRGGFHNEQFF

v_gene: TRBV24-1
CDR3aa: CATSEPSGGRTFNEQFF

v_gene: TRBV2
CDR3aa: CASQRTSGGARGYNEQFF

v_gene: TRBV29-1
CDR3aa: CSVEDEGWEGSYEQYF

v_gene: TRBV5-5
CDR3aa: CASRVLGGRYIQYF

v_gene: TRBV10-3
CDR3aa: CAISQDRAYNEQFF

v_gene: TRBV27
CDR3aa: CASSPGGHEQFF

v_gene: TRBV7-9
CDR3aa: CASSPPSGGANEQFF

v_gene: TRBV6-2/TRBV6-3
CDR3aa: CASSYSPGQETQYF

v_gene: TRBV7-9
CDR3aa: CASSLGGSTDTRYF

v_gene: TRBV4-1
CDR3aa: CASGTGEYSYEQYF

v_gene: TRBV29-1
CDR3aa: CSAQGSSSYEQYF

v_gene: TRBV7-3
CDR3aa: CASSPGLDTQYF

v_gene: TRBV7-8
CDR3aa: CASSLRPETQYF

v_gene: TRBV29-1
CDR3aa: CSTRAGDEQYF

v_gene: TRBV6-1
CDR3aa: CASRVQGHFNEQYF

v_gene: TRBV5-1
CDR3aa: CASSLGRTSGIYNEQFF

v_gene: TRBV11-1
CDR3aa: CASSLGGQENIQYF

v_gene: TRBV18
CDR3aa: CASSMMAGSPLRGANVLTF

v_gene: TRBV12-3/TRBV12-4
CDR3aa: CASSFRDRGFTDTEYF

v_gene: TRBV20-1
CDR3aa: CSASGRQGLQETQYF

v_gene: TRBV7-2
CDR3aa: CASSSSGGASYNEQFF

v_gene: TRBV20-1
CDR3aa: CSARVDAAYEQYF

v_gene: TRBV10-2
CDR3aa: CASSASGALITDTQYF

v_gene: TRBV7-9
CDR3aa: CASSLSRGPYQPQHF

v_gene: TRBV5-1
CDR3aa: CASSLADRPYGYTF

v_gene: TRBV6-5
CDR3aa: CASSYRETGNYEQYF

v_gene: TRBV6-2/TRBV6-3
CDR3aa: CASRQGFDYGYTF

v_gene: TRBV6-1
CDR3aa: CASSEALGTQYF

v_gene: TRBV5-1
CDR3aa: CASSLGDRNYGYTF

v_gene: TRBV4-2
CDR3aa: CASSLPSGAGLAIDEQFF

v_gene: TRBV7-2
CDR3aa: CASSNLREQYF

v_gene: TRBV29-1
CDR3aa: CSVGQGEGQPQHF

v_gene: TRBV29-1
CDR3aa: CSTSRTVSNTEAFF

v_gene: TRBV18
CDR3aa: CASSTGRGGRYNEQFF

v_gene: TRBV7-9
CDR3aa: CASRLLTEAFF

v_gene: TRBV20-1
CDR3aa: CSAREWTSSRAQYF

v_gene: TRBV5-5
CDR3aa: CASSLVGQYNEQYF

v_gene: TRBV5-5
CDR3aa: CASSLDYGTGGNTEAFF

v_gene: TRBV10-3
CDR3aa: CAISGGQGAKNIQYF

v_gene: TRBV6-6
CDR3aa: CASSYLAEGDEQYF

v_gene: TRBV20-1
CDR3aa: CSARIQPPDRDLYGYTF

v_gene: TRBV5-1
CDR3aa: CASSLTRGGPETQYF

v_gene: TRBV7-6
CDR3aa: CASSLSRGSTDTQYF

v_gene: TRBV12-3/TRBV12-4
CDR3aa: CASSPLPRLTTEAFF

v_gene: TRBV12-3/TRBV12-4
CDR3aa: CASTLGRGTDTQYF

v_gene: TRBV18
CDR3aa: CASSPMLAGGPDTQYF

v_gene: TRBV6-6
CDR3aa: CASRGRTTNEKLFF

v_gene: TRBV10-2
CDR3aa: CASRDLRDTQYF

v_gene: TRBV6-5
CDR3aa: CASTRQGQGYTF

v_gene: TRBV6-1
CDR3aa: CASSEIGSYTGELFF

v_gene: TRBV6-2/TRBV6-3
CDR3aa: CASSYSGLSGVPSTDTQYF